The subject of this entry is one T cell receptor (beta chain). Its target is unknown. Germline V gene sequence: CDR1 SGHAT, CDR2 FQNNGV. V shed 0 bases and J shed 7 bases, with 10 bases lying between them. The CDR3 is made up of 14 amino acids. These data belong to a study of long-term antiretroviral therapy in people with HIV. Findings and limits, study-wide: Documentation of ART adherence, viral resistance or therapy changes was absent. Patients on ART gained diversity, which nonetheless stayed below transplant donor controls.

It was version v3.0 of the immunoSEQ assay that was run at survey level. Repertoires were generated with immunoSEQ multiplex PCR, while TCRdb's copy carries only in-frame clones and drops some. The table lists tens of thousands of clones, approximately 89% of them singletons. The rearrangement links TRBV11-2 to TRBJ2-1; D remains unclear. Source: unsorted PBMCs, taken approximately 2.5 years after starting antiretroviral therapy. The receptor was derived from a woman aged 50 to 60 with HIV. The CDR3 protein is CASSLDVGINEQFF. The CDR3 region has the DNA TGTGCCAGCAGCTTAGACGTCGGAATTAATGAGCAGTTCTTC.